The 20 T cell receptor beta chains below all came from one sample that was sequenced in a study of blood T cell repertoires in COVID-19. Assay: immunoSEQ multiplex PCR; the TCRdb copy retains only in-frame clones and omits some. This table has about 100,000 clones, roughly two thirds appearing once. Sequencing was carried out using peripheral blood. All receptors come from a man aged 80 or over with acute or convalescent COVID-19.

The chain uses TRBV25-1 and TRBJ1-2; weak D call: TRBD1 (5 bases). V was shortened by 2 bases and J by 8 bases, with 12 bases between the two germline ends. The CDR3 has 13 amino acids. Per the germline V gene, CDR1 is MGHDK and CDR2 is SYGVNS. CDR3 amino acids: CASSEAGGAGYTF. The CDR3 nucleotides read TGTGCCAGCAGTGAAGCGGGGGGAGCCGGCTACACCTTC.

The rearrangement joins TRBV14 to TRBJ2-1; TRBD2 matches at 14 bases. Unmatched junction bases numbered 3, after V lost 4 bases and J lost 4 bases. Germline assignment: CDR1 SGHDN and CDR2 FVKESK. The CDR3 runs 16 residues. Here the CDR3 reads CASSRLAGGPYNEQFF. CDR3 DNA sequence: TGTGCCAGCAGCCGACTAGCGGGAGGGCCGTACAATGAGCAGTTCTTC.

In this sample, this clone turned up a few times. The genes are TRBV5-6 and TRBJ2-5; no clear D. Between the trimmed V and J ends, which lost 4 bases and 5 bases, there was a span of 12 bases. From germline, CDR1 is SGHDT and CDR2 YYEEEE. The CDR3 has 13 amino acids. The CDR3 sequence: CASSPVSGETQYF. CDR3 coding DNA: TGTGCCAGCAGCCCGGTTTCTGGTGAGACCCAGTACTTC.

A few counts support this clone. The rearrangement links TRBV7-2 to TRBJ2-7, with D possibly being TRBD2 (5 bases). V dropped 4 bases and J dropped 7 bases, with 14 bases sitting between them. The CDR3 runs 13 residues. Germline loops: CDR1 SGHTA, CDR2 FQGNSA. CDR3 residues: CASSYNSPGEQYF. DNA of the CDR3: TGTGCCAGCAGCTACAACTCCCCGGGAGAGCAGTACTTC.

Worth noting for this clone: Additional DNA sequences in this sample encode the identical CDR3. CDR3: CASSPGGGINQPQHF. The CDR3 nucleotides read TGTGCCAGTAGTCCCGGGGGGGGGATCAATCAGCCCCAGCATTTT. The V and J genes are TRBV19 and TRBJ1-5; maybe TRBD1 (5 bases). Germline loops: CDR1 LNHDA, CDR2 SQIVND (reference sequence). With 5 bases removed from V and 3 bases from J, the gap between germline ends came to 14 bases. The CDR3 consists of 15 residues.

The chain has TRBV30 and TRBJ2-1; D remains ambiguous. Germline CDR1 and CDR2: GTSNPN and SVGIG (reference sequence). V was clipped by 2 bases and J by 3 bases, with 8 bases between them. This CDR3 contains 13 residues. The CDR3 spells CAWSPQIYNEQFF. DNA for the CDR3: TGTGCCTGGAGTCCCCAGATCTACAATGAGCAGTTCTTC. Combining the CDR3 with reference TRBV30 and TRBJ2-1 gives the whole variable domain SQTIHQWPATLVQPVGSPLSLECTVEGTSNPNLYWYRQAAGRGLQLLFYSVGIGQISSEVPQNLSASRPQDRQFILSSKKLLLSDSGFYLCAWSPQIYNEQFFGPGTRLTVL.

V and J are TRBV28 and TRBJ1-2; D is perhaps TRBD1 (5 bases). The CDR3 consists of 12 residues. Trimming removed 6 bases from V and 8 bases from J, with 13 bases in between. Germline V gene data show CDR1 as MDHEN and CDR2 as SYDVKM. DNA for the CDR3: TGTGCCAGCAGACCGGGGGACGGGGGCTACACCTTC. This encodes CASRPGDGGYTF.

The rearrangement uses TRBV11-2 and TRBJ2-4; 10 bases are a match to TRBD1. Germline V gene data show CDR1 as SGHAT and CDR2 as FQNNGV. CDR3 length equals 15 residues. J gave up 5 bases and V 4 bases, and 5 bases lay outside the gene matches. This chain's CDR3 is CASSSDRGPQNIQYF. Written as DNA, the CDR3 is TGTGCCAGCAGCTCCGACAGGGGGCCCCAAAACATTCAGTACTTC.

This chain connects TRBV10-1 to TRBJ2-2; maybe TRBD2 (6 bases). This CDR3 has 14 residues. The germline V gene has CDR1 WNHNN and CDR2 SYGVQD (reference sequence). This CDR3 reads CVPPGLLNTGELFF. Written as DNA, the CDR3 is TGCGTCCCACCGGGACTCCTGAACACCGGGGAGCTGTTTTTT.

The gene calls are TRBV7-3 and TRBJ2-1, with no clear D. The CDR3 sequence is 15 residues long. The V end lost 2 bases, the J end lost 2 bases, and 10 bases lay between the germline ends. CDR1 is SGHTA and CDR2 is FQGTGA in the germline V gene. In DNA form, the CDR3 reads TGTGCCAGCAGCTTAGACTTTAGCCCCTACAATGAGCAGTTCTTC. It encodes CASSLDFSPYNEQFF.

The chain has TRBV5-1 and TRBJ2-3; 9 bases are a match to TRBD1. Unmatched junction bases numbered 5, after V lost 4 bases and J lost 2 bases. The CDR3 consists of 15 residues. From germline, CDR1 is SGHRS and CDR2 YFSETQ. The CDR3 DNA reads TGCGCCAGCAGCACCGGACAGGGGCACACAGATACGCAGTATTTT. Its protein is CASSTGQGHTDTQYF.

This clone was recorded at least ten times. This chain uses TRBV24-1 with TRBJ2-3; D possibly corresponds to TRBD2 (6 bases). Per germline, CDR1 KGHDR and CDR2 SFDVKD. CDR3 size: 17 residues. V was cut by 2 bases and J by 1 base, with 15 bases left in between. This chain's CDR3 is CATSDSKAAGRTDTQYF. The CDR3 DNA reads as TGTGCCACCAGTGATTCCAAAGCGGCGGGGCGCACAGATACGCAGTATTTT.

The V gene is TRBV28, the J gene TRBJ1-2; tentative D call: TRBD1 (6 bases). Germline V CDR1 and CDR2: MDHEN, SYDVKM. This CDR3 has 14 amino acids. V lost 3 bases and J 3 bases, leaving 11 bases between the germline ends. Written as DNA, the CDR3 is TGTGCCAGCAGTTTCCGCAGGGGCTACTATGGCTACACCTTC. Translating gives CASSFRRGYYGYTF.

The CDR3 is CASRQDYYGYTF. The DNA of the CDR3 is TGTGCCAGCAGACAGGATTACTATGGCTACACCTTC. This rearrangement joins TRBV28 to TRBJ1-2, with a weak D call TRBD1 (5 bases). Germline-derived CDR1 and CDR2 are MDHEN and SYDVKM. The CDR3 consists of 12 residues. Between the trimmed V and J ends, which lost 6 bases and 3 bases, there was a span of 8 bases.

The CDR3 here is CASSQDFSGRGDTQYF. CDR3 bases: TGCGCCAGCAGCCAAGATTTTAGCGGGAGGGGAGATACGCAGTATTTT. V gene TRBV4-3 combines with J gene TRBJ2-3; 11 nucleotides align to TRBD2. Trimming removed 0 bases from V and 5 bases from J; junction bases left unmatched: 4. Germline V lookup: CDR1 LGHNA, CDR2 YSLEER. CDR3 length: 16 amino acids.

The chain has TRBV7-9 and TRBJ2-7; 7 positions agree with TRBD1. The CDR3 loop spans 12 amino acids. Germline V lookup: CDR1 SEHNR, CDR2 FQNEAQ (reference sequence). With 2 bases clipped from V and 6 bases from J, the junction kept 1 base outside the gene matches. CDR3 in DNA: TGTGCCAGCAGCTTAACAGGGGCCGAGCAGTACTTC. It yields the protein CASSLTGAEQYF.

The chain employs TRBV10-3 and TRBJ2-1, with D perhaps TRBD2 (7 bases). The length of the CDR3 is 12 residues. The germline CDR1 and CDR2 sequences are ENHRY and SYGVKD. V was trimmed by 6 bases and J by 10 bases, leaving 13 bases between them. CDR3 DNA: TGTGCCATCAGCCCGGGGGGCCCCGAGCAGTTCTTC. Its protein product is CAISPGGPEQFF.

Only a few counts were recorded for this clone. V is TRBV10-3 and J is TRBJ2-5; 7 bases are shared with TRBD2. The trim removed 2 bases at V and 2 bases at J, leaving 8 bases unmatched. This CDR3 has 16 residues. The germline V gene has CDR1 ENHRY and CDR2 SYGVKD. The CDR3: CAISESGGRGQETQYF. The CDR3 coding sequence is TGTGCCATCAGTGAGAGTGGCGGGAGAGGACAAGAGACCCAGTACTTC.

The chain is built from TRBV5-5 and TRBJ1-1; 9 bases line up with TRBD1. This CDR3 comprises 14 residues. Trimming took 3 bases from V and 5 from J; bases not matched to a gene: 5. CDR1 SGHKS and CDR2 YYEKEE come from the germline V gene (reference sequence). CDR3 bases: TGTGCCAGCAGCTGGGGACAGGGTGGGACTGAAGCTTTCTTT. Encoded protein: CASSWGQGGTEAFF.

The chain couples TRBV7-2 to TRBJ1-1; D not certain. Trimming shortened V by 4 bases and J by 2 bases, and 11 bases separated the two germline ends. This CDR3 is built from 14 residues. CDR1 and CDR2 from the germline V gene are SGHTA and FQGNSA. CDR3 coding DNA: TGTGCCAGCAGCTCCCAAAGACTTAACACTGAAGCTTTCTTT. Encoded protein: CASSSQRLNTEAFF.